This T cell receptor beta chain was found in a study of T cells in Graves' hyperthyroidism and ophthalmopathy. Overall study results and limits: In the analysis, a 13 V-J model separated ophthalmopathy from stable hyperthyroidism.

RNA transcripts provided the source from which TCR beta CDR3 regions were amplified. Initially, a first-round RT-PCR of the TCR CDR3 employed the HTBI primer set. TCRdb re-analysed the multiplex PCR reads in MiXCR, keeping a single row per CDR3 protein. The sample contains 250,000 or so distinct CDR3 sequences, over 15% of which appear only once. The CDR3 extends over 14 amino acids. Germline V lookup: CDR1 SGHAT, CDR2 FQDESV (reference sequence). Trimming pared 0 bases from V and 10 bases from J, leaving 13 bases between. Uncontrolled infection, other autoimmune disease, pregnancy and lactation each barred patients from inclusion. PBMCs were derived from 10 ml fresh peripheral blood. A note on this clonotype: Antigen unknown.

The rearrangement joins TRBV11-1 to TRBJ2-1; tentatively, D is TRBD2 (7 bases). This receptor was obtained from a woman aged 18-30 years with Graves' ophthalmopathy. Material for sequencing was blood. In DNA form, the CDR3 reads TGTGCCAGCAGCTTAGCGGGGGGGCCGAGGGAGCAGTTCTTC. It translates to CASSLAGGPREQFF.